The source of this T cell receptor (beta chain) is a study of metastatic and nonmetastatic thyroid tumors (TCRdb year 2020). The study in broad terms: Repertoires were compared across peripheral blood and tumor or nodule tissue samples from malignant and benign thyroid patients. The study at large found these results: In both blood and tumor samples, malignant tumors were reported to have significantly higher TCR beta diversity than benign nodules.

Before undergoing thyroid surgery, none of the patients had been given any kind of treatment. Patient clinical samples collected from about 2011 to 2019 were retrospectively analysed using T-cell receptor beta sequencing. This clone was found many times. Its binding antigen is unknown. Base qualities are missing; no much larger clone stands one base away. The library relied on PCR. Instrument on record: Illumina HiSeq 4000. High-throughput sequencing was used to profile the TCR beta-chain CDR3 region of each patient. In the authors' own workflow: A classifier to discriminate distant-metastatic papillary thyroid cancer patients was built from CDR3 differences across clinicopathological groups. The Shannon index was used to assess repertoire diversity, and the Morisita-Horn index was used to assess tumor-blood repertoire similarity. The public reads were reanalyzed by TCRdb: fastp trimming at Q25, MiXCR alignment, in-frame beta chains only. The V and J calls and clone size come from TCRdb's table, not from the authors' own analysis. For this sample there are tens of thousands of clones; approximately 16% appear just once. In total, the top ten clones hold roughly 3.2% of the sample.

The germline V gene (reference sequence) sets CDR1 to MNHEY and CDR2 to SMNVEV. The CDR3, from cysteine to phenylalanine, totals 14 residues. The read is trimmed to its CDR3 DNA, 42 bases read in frame from base 1. Trimming removed 5 bases from V and 4 bases from J, leaving 15 bases between the germline ends. The TCR sequence derives from a female donor with papillary thyroid cancer or a benign thyroid nodule (not recorded which). Some clones in this sample may be carry-over from other donors' samples. The specimen was blood. The V gene is TRBV27 and the J gene is TRBJ2-7, with no confident D gene call. The DNA reads TGTGCCAGCAGTCCTACCCTGGGTTCTTACGAGCAGTACTTC. Translated, this gives CASSPTLGSYEQYF.